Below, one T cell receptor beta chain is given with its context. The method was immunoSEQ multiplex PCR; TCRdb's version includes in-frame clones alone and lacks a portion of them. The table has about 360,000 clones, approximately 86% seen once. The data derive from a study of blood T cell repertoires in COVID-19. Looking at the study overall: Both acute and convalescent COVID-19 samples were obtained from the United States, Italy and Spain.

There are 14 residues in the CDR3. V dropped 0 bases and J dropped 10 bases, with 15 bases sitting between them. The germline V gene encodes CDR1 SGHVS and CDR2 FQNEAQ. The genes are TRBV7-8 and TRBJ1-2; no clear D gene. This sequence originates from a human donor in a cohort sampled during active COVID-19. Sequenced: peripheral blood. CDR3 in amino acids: CASSLARRGSDYTF. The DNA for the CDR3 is TGTGCCAGCAGCTTAGCGCGGCGAGGGTCAGACTACACCTTC.